This TCR beta chain was profiled in a study of blood T cell repertoires in COVID-19. Study overall: The United States, Italy and Spain were the sources of the acute and convalescent COVID-19 samples.

Measured with immunoSEQ multiplex PCR; TCRdb has only the in-frame clones, and not every one. The table lists about 440,000 clones, approximately 90% of them singletons, with over 4% in the top ten. Germline CDR1 reads LNHDA; CDR2 reads SQIVND (reference sequence). Trimming left V 10 bases short and J 7 bases short, with 13 bases between. The CDR3 totals 11 residues. Source material: peripheral blood. This chain joins TRBV19 and TRBJ1-1; D unclear. The sequence derives from a woman aged 25 to 39 with acute or convalescent COVID-19. The CDR3 nucleotides are TGTGCCACTCGGCGGAGGGATGAAGCTTTCTTT. This gives the protein CATRRRDEAFF.